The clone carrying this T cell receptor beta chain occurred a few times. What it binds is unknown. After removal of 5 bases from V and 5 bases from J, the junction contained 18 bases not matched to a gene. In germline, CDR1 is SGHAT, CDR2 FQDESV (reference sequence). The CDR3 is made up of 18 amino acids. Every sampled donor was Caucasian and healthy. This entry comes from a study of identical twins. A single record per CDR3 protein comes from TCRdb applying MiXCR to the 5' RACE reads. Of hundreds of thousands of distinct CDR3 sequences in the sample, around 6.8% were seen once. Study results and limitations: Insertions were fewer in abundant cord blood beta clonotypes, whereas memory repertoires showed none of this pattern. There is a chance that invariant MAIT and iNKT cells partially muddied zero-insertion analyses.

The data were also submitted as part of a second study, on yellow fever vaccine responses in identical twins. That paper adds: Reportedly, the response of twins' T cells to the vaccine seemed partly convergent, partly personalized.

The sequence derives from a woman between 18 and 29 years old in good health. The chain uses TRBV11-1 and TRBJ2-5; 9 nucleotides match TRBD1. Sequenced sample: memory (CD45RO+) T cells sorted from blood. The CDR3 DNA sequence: TGTGCCAGCAGCCCTGGTTCCAGGACAGGGGTTGCACTGGAGACCCAGTACTTC. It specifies CASSPGSRTGVALETQYF.